A single T cell receptor beta chain is shown here with its context. The antigen is not known. The CDR3 totals 12 residues. CDR1 is SGHNT and CDR2 is YYREEE in the germline V gene (reference sequence). Trimming took off 6 bases at V and 6 bases at J, with 12 bases between the two ends. Produced via immunoSEQ multiplex PCR; TCRdb's table is partial and in-frame only. The data contain 180,000 or so clones, 94% of them singletons. These data originate in a study of T cell responses to AZD1222 COVID-19 vaccine. Study-level points and caveats: Unmutated variant regions reportedly attract nearly half of all spike-specific TCRs. Donors were mostly white British, more females; clonal diversity possibly underestimated. Just a handful of AZD1222 recipients were seropositive at baseline.

The TCR sequence derives from an adult in good health. The starting material was peripheral blood, obtained on day 0 of AZD1222 vaccination. The J gene is TRBJ1-2, the V gene TRBV5-4, with D maybe TRBD1 (5 bases). CDR3 bases: TGTGCCAGCACCGCCGGGGGAGATGGCTACACCTTC. This encodes CASTAGGDGYTF.